These 13 T cell receptor beta chains were sequenced from one sample in a study of cytomegalovirus exposure and HLA in healthy donors. Libraries were prepared by immunoSEQ multiplex PCR; TCRdb keeps only in-frame clonotypes and omits some of them. Of roughly 190,000 clones listed, about nine tenths were seen once; the top ten hold 6% to 8.5%. What was sequenced was PBMCs. The receptors were sampled from a young man in good health and CMV-seropositive.

V and J are TRBV2 and TRBJ2-3; 7 positions match TRBD2. The CDR3 runs 15 residues. J lost 3 bases, V lost 6 bases, and 9 bases had no gene match. Per germline, CDR1 SNHLY and CDR2 FYNNEI. The CDR3 loop is CASRGGLAETDTQYF. CDR3 nucleotides: TGTGCCAGCAGGGGAGGGCTAGCGGAAACAGATACGCAGTATTTT.

The DNA of the CDR3 is TGTGCCAGTAGCCCTCCCTTAGGGACTAGCGCGTACGAGCAGTACTTC. Translation: CASSPPLGTSAYEQYF. The J gene is TRBJ2-7, the V gene TRBV19; 10 nucleotides agree with TRBD2. The V gene's germline CDR1 is LNHDA and CDR2 SQIVND (reference sequence). V lost 6 bases to trimming and J lost 4 bases; unmatched junction nucleotides: 12. The CDR3 loop spans 16 amino acids. Together with reference TRBV19 and TRBJ2-7, the CDR3 gives the full variable domain: DGGITQSPKYLFRKEGQNVTLSCEQNLNHDAMYWYRQDPGQGLRLIYYSQIVNDFQKGDIAEGYSVSREKKESFPLTVTSAQKNPTAFYLCASSPPLGTSAYEQYFGPGTRLTVT.

The V gene is TRBV6-1, the J gene TRBJ1-2; 10 nucleotides align to TRBD1. The CDR3 runs to 14 residues. Trimming took 4 bases from V and 4 from J; bases not matched to a gene: 3. CDR1 is MNHNS and CDR2 is SASEGT in the germline V gene. The CDR3 protein is CASSGQGAGYGYTF. The CDR3 nucleotides are TGTGCCAGCAGTGGACAGGGGGCTGGCTATGGCTACACCTTC.

The chain joins TRBV30 to TRBJ1-2; 7 nucleotides agree with TRBD1. With V trimmed by 3 bases and J by 6 bases, 22 bases remained unmatched. Germline CDR1 and CDR2: GTSNPN and SVGIG (reference sequence). The CDR3 sequence is 18 residues long. In DNA, the CDR3 is TGTGCCTGGAGCGCACCACTTTTCCGGGACAGCTACAAAGATGGCTACACCTTC. Translated, it gives CAWSAPLFRDSYKDGYTF.

This clone is medium-sized. The chain employs TRBV2 and TRBJ1-1, with D unclear. Germline CDR1 reads SNHLY; CDR2 reads FYNNEI. The CDR3 extends over 12 amino acids. V was shortened by 1 base and J by 8 bases, with 8 bases between the two germline ends. The CDR3 sequence: CASSEVWEEAFF. DNA for the CDR3: TGTGCCAGCAGTGAAGTTTGGGAAGAAGCTTTCTTT.

DNA for the CDR3: TGTGCCAGTAGTATGGAAAGGGGGCTAACCGGGGAGCTGTTTTTT. Protein sequence: CASSMERGLTGELFF. This chain connects TRBV19 to TRBJ2-2, with 7 bases fitting TRBD1. V was clipped by 3 bases and J by 5 bases; unmatched bases: 6. This CDR3 has 15 residues. Per the germline V gene, CDR1 is LNHDA and CDR2 is SQIVND (reference sequence).

V and J are TRBV15 and TRBJ2-2, with D hard to call. The germline CDR1 and CDR2 sequences are LNHNV and YYDKDF (reference sequence). This CDR3 spans 16 amino acids. V lost 0 bases, J lost 7 bases, and 15 bases lay in between. CDR3 residues: CATSREFRSRGGELFF. For the CDR3, the DNA is TGTGCCACCAGCAGAGAGTTTCGGTCGCGTGGCGGGGAGCTGTTTTTT. The whole variable domain, remainder taken from reference TRBV15 and TRBJ2-2, is DAMVIQNPRYQVTQFGKPVTLSCSQTLNHNVMYWYQQKSSQAPKLLFHYYDKDFNNEADTPDNFQSRRPNTSFCFLDIRSPGLGDTAMYLCATSREFRSRGGELFFGEGSRLTVL.

This rearrangement joins TRBV5-1 to TRBJ1-1, with 7 bases lining up with TRBD1. The CDR3 sequence is 14 residues long. Trimming cost V 4 bases and J 0 bases; bases outside gene matches: 3. The germline V gene has CDR1 SGHRS and CDR2 YFSETQ. The CDR3 DNA reads TGCGCCAGCAGCCGGGACAGTTTGAACACTGAAGCTTTCTTT. This encodes CASSRDSLNTEAFF.

The V gene is TRBV21-1, the J gene TRBJ1-2. TRBV21-1 corresponds to a pseudogene. This CDR3 is 15 amino acids long. The CDR3 sequence is CAREQAEGSAYGYTF. The CDR3 DNA reads as TGTGCCAGGGAGCAGGCCGAGGGCAGTGCCTATGGCTACACCTTC.

The chain has TRBV27 and TRBJ1-5; possibly TRBD1 for D (5 bases). This CDR3 comprises 15 residues. V was shortened by 0 bases and J by 6 bases, with 12 bases between the two germline ends. Germline V gene data show CDR1 as MNHEY and CDR2 as SMNVEV (reference sequence). The CDR3 DNA reads TGTGCCAGCAGTTTATCCCAGGGTTCCGGTCAGCCCCAGCATTTT. Protein product: CASSLSQGSGQPQHF.

The chain is built from TRBV19 and TRBJ1-5; D not certain. V lost 8 bases to trimming and J lost 6 bases, with 8 bases between them. Germline lookup yields CDR1 LNHDA and CDR2 SQIVND (reference sequence). The CDR3 runs to 11 residues. CDR3 in amino acids: CASGVGQPQHF. The CDR3 bases are TGTGCCAGTGGGGTTGGTCAGCCCCAGCATTTT.

The V call is TRBV11-2, the J call TRBJ2-7; the match to TRBD2 covers 7 bases. With V trimmed by 0 bases and J by 2 bases, 1 base remained unmatched. CDR1 and CDR2 from the germline V gene are SGHAT and FQNNGV. The CDR3 length is 14 residues. CDR3 DNA sequence: TGTGCCAGCAGCTTAGATGGGAGGGCCTACGAGCAGTACTTC. This codes for CASSLDGRAYEQYF.

DNA of the CDR3: TGTGCCAGCAACGAGGGGACCAGCACAGATACGCAGTATTTT. It translates to CASNEGTSTDTQYF. The rearrangement links TRBV6-5 to TRBJ2-3; D could derive from TRBD1 or TRBD2 (5 bases each). CDR1 is MNHEY and CDR2 is SVGAGI in the germline V gene. The ends were cut back, 7 bases at V and 0 bases at J, with 11 bases in the middle. The CDR3 totals 14 residues.